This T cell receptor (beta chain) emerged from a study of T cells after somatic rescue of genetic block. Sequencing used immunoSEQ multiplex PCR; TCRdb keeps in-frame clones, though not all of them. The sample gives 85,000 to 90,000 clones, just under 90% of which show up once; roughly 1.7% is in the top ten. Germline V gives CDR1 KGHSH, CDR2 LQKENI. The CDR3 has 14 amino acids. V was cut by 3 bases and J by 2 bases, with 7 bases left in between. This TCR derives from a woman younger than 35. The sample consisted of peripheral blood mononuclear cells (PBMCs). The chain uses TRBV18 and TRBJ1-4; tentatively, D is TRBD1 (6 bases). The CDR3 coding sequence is TGTGCCAGCTCACCGACAGGCACTAATGAAAAACTGTTTTTT. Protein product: CASSPTGTNEKLFF.